A single sample gave rise to the 27 T cell receptor beta chains below, sequenced in a study of regulatory T cells in long-lasting Graves disease. The authors built TCR beta libraries using iRepertoire HTBI primers and Arm-PCR of CDR3 regions. TCRdb re-called the multiplex PCR reads with MiXCR, one entry per CDR3 protein. The repertoire holds 400,000 to 500,000 distinct CDR3 sequences, with 13% to 15% as singletons. As to time point: newly diagnosed GD, antithyroid drugs for less than 3 months. Scientists built the TCR library using RNA that was extracted from PBMCs. These data were also filed under a second study, of T cells in Graves' hyperthyroidism and ophthalmopathy.

Source: peripheral blood mononuclear cells (PBMCs), taken at new diagnosis, from a patient treated with antithyroid drugs. All receptors derive from a woman aged 50 to 65 with Graves disease.

This clonotype appeared many times. V and J are TRBV6-1 and TRBJ2-2; 15 positions agree with TRBD2. There are 22 residues in the CDR3. J was trimmed by 2 bases and V by 6 bases; bases with no gene match: 19. Looked up from germline, CDR1 is MNHNS and CDR2 is SASEGT. The CDR3 region is CASRTGHLPPGLAGGNTGELFF. The DNA of the CDR3 is TGTGCCAGCAGAACGGGACATCTCCCGCCGGGACTAGCGGGAGGAAACACCGGGGAGCTGTTTTTT.

There are many counts of this clonotype. The rearrangement uses TRBV28 and TRBJ2-7; a possible D gene is TRBD2 (6 bases). V was trimmed by 1 base and J by 1 base, leaving 8 bases between them. The germline V gene encodes CDR1 MDHEN and CDR2 SYDVKM. The CDR3 extends over 14 amino acids. The CDR3 here is CASSLSGVSYEQYF. CDR3 sequence (DNA): TGTGCCAGCAGTTTATCGGGGGTTTCCTACGAGCAGTACTTC. Supplemented by reference TRBV28 and TRBJ2-7, the full variable domain reads DVKVTQSSRYLVKRTGEKVFLECVQDMDHENMFWYRQDPGLGLRLIYFSYDVKMKEKGDIPEGYSVSREKKERFSLILESASTNQTSMYLCASSLSGVSYEQYFGPGTRLTVT.

The sample holds many counts of this clonotype. The chain employs TRBV7-8 and TRBJ1-2; D remains unclear. Germline V gene sequence: CDR1 SGHVS, CDR2 FQNEAQ. Trimming shortened V by 1 base and J by 7 bases, and 19 bases separated the two germline ends. The CDR3 has 16 amino acids. The CDR3 loop reads CASSLGLGSPISGYTF. The CDR3 nucleotides read TGTGCCAGCAGCTTAGGCCTCGGGTCCCCAATTAGTGGCTACACCTTC.

This clonotype was picked up many times. The CDR3 DNA reads as TGCAGTGCTAACCGCGGAGGATCGAACACCGGGGAGCTGTTTTTT. This gives the protein CSANRGGSNTGELFF. This sequence joins TRBV20-1 and TRBJ2-2, with D possibly being TRBD2 (5 bases). This CDR3 is built from 15 residues. The V and J ends lost 4 bases and 0 bases respectively, with 12 bases between them. From germline, CDR1 is DFQATT and CDR2 SNEGSKA (reference sequence).

At least ten counts were recorded for this clonotype. V gene TRBV15 combines with J gene TRBJ2-1, with 10 nucleotides matching TRBD2. CDR1 is LNHNV and CDR2 is YYDKDF in the germline V gene (reference sequence). The V and J ends lost 1 base and 3 bases, in that order; junction bases with no gene match: 3. This CDR3 region has 16 residues. For the CDR3, the DNA is TGTGCCACCAGCAGAGGCGGACTAGCGGACTACAATGAGCAGTTCTTC. Translation: CATSRGGLADYNEQFF. Complete variable domain (other parts from reference TRBV15 and TRBJ2-1): DAMVIQNPRYQVTQFGKPVTLSCSQTLNHNVMYWYQQKSSQAPKLLFHYYDKDFNNEADTPDNFQSRRPNTSFCFLDIRSPGLGDTAMYLCATSRGGLADYNEQFFGPGTRLTVL.

This clonotype has a handful of counts. The rearrangement uses TRBV28 and TRBJ2-7; D remains ambiguous. Germline V gene lookup returns CDR1 MDHEN and CDR2 SYDVKM. The CDR3 is made up of 12 amino acids. V lost 6 bases and J lost 3, with 9 bases in between. The CDR3 is CASRAEFYEQYF. CDR3 sequence (DNA): TGTGCCAGCAGAGCAGAGTTCTACGAGCAGTACTTC.

This clonotype appeared a few times. The V gene is TRBV7-6, the J gene TRBJ2-7; D might be TRBD1 (6 bases). CDR3 length: 16 amino acids. V lost 3 bases and J 2 bases, leaving 17 bases between the germline ends. Per the germline V gene, CDR1 is SGHVS and CDR2 is FNYEAQ. The CDR3 DNA reads as TGTGCCAGCAGCTTTGGCGGAAACAGGGCCCCCTACGAGCAGTACTTC. Its translation is CASSFGGNRAPYEQYF. The entire variable domain, with the rest obtained from reference TRBV7-6 and TRBJ2-7, is as follows: GAGVSQSPRYKVTKRGQDVALRCDPISGHVSLYWYRQALGQGPEFLTYFNYEAQQDKSGLPNDRFSAERPEGSISTLTIQRTEQRDSAMYRCASSFGGNRAPYEQYFGPGTRLTVT.

This clonotype was found a few times. V gene TRBV10-3 combines with J gene TRBJ2-1, with TRBD2 identical over 9 bases. With 2 bases clipped from V and 6 bases from J, the junction kept 11 bases outside the gene matches. CDR1 ENHRY and CDR2 SYGVKD come from the germline V gene. CDR3 size: 17 residues. CDR3 nucleotides: TGTGCCATCAGTGAGGTGGAGGGGACTAGCTACGGCAATGAGCAGTTCTTC. It translates to CAISEVEGTSYGNEQFF.

In regard to this clonotype: A read error may explain this, as a much larger clone is one base away. The chain joins TRBV11-2 to TRBJ2-2; 10 bases fit TRBD1. In germline, CDR1 is SGHAT, CDR2 FQNNGV. The CDR3 is 19 residues long. CDR3 in amino acids: CASSSSAWSGQGNIGELFF. In DNA, the CDR3 is TGTGCCAGCAGCTCATCAGCGTGGTCGGGACAGGGGAACATCGGGGAGCTGTTTTTT.

This clonotype was observed many times. This sequence joins TRBV6-1 and TRBJ1-3; TRBD1 might be the D (5 bases). The CDR3 is 16 residues long. V dropped 4 bases and J dropped 0 bases, with 13 bases sitting between them. Germline V gene data show CDR1 as MNHNS and CDR2 as SASEGT. The CDR3: CASSGLRQISGNTIYF. The CDR3 nucleotides read TGTGCCAGCAGTGGACTTCGACAGATCTCTGGAAACACCATATATTTT.

In this sample, this clonotype turned up many times. This rearrangement joins TRBV5-1 to TRBJ2-1; TRBD2 aligns across 16 bases. The trim removed 3 bases at V and 8 bases at J, leaving 11 bases unmatched. This CDR3 spans 18 amino acids. In germline, CDR1 is SGHRS, CDR2 YFSETQ. The CDR3 is CASSSGLAGGPPLDEQFF. In DNA, the CDR3 is TGCGCCAGCAGCTCGGGACTAGCGGGAGGGCCTCCTTTAGATGAGCAGTTCTTC.

V is TRBV5-1 and J is TRBJ2-2; TRBD2 matches at 7 bases. CDR1 SGHRS and CDR2 YFSETQ come from the germline V gene. The CDR3 sequence is 15 residues long. After removal of 2 bases from V and 4 bases from J, the junction contained 5 bases not matched to a gene. CDR3 region: CASSFREGLTGELFF. In DNA form, the CDR3 reads TGCGCCAGCAGCTTTAGGGAGGGCCTCACCGGGGAGCTGTTTTTT.

V gene TRBV28 combines with J gene TRBJ1-2; D not resolved. The V and J ends lost 4 bases and 3 bases respectively, with 9 bases between them. This CDR3 region has 13 residues. Germline CDR1 and CDR2: MDHEN and SYDVKM. CDR3 DNA: TGTGCCAGCAGTTCCGGATACGACTATGGCTACACCTTC. Translation: CASSSGYDYGYTF.

This clonotype was counted ten times or more. The chain couples TRBV9 to TRBJ2-5; TRBD2 is a possible D gene (6 bases). The V end was cut by 3 bases, the J end by 1 base, with 10 bases between. The CDR3 consists of 14 residues. The V gene's germline CDR1 is SGDLS and CDR2 YYNGEE. The CDR3 here is CASSEWGGQETQYF. Here the CDR3 DNA reads TGTGCCAGCAGCGAGTGGGGAGGCCAAGAGACCCAGTACTTC.

This clonotype was recorded a few times. The chain has TRBV4-1 and TRBJ1-5; 9 bases map to TRBD1. The trim removed 4 bases at V and 4 bases at J, leaving 11 bases unmatched. The V gene's germline CDR1 is MGHRA and CDR2 YSYEKL. This CDR3 is 17 amino acids long. The CDR3, as DNA: TGCGCCAGCAGCCTCACCGGGACAGGGATTGGGAATCAGCCCCAGCATTTT. Translating gives CASSLTGTGIGNQPQHF.

This clonotype was counted ten times or more. V is TRBV27 and J is TRBJ1-2; tentatively, D is TRBD1 (6 bases). The germline CDR1 and CDR2 sequences are MNHEY and SMNVEV (reference sequence). This CDR3 has 14 amino acids. The germline V and J ends were trimmed by 4 bases and 2 bases, with 11 bases remaining between them. The CDR3 protein is CASSWGGPNYGYTF. In DNA form, the CDR3 reads TGTGCCAGCAGTTGGGGGGGCCCAAACTATGGCTACACCTTC.

This clonotype appeared many times. The rearrangement links TRBV5-1 to TRBJ1-6, with D possibly TRBD1 on 6 matching bases. This CDR3 comprises 15 residues. The V gene's germline CDR1 is SGHRS and CDR2 YFSETQ. V was shortened by 0 bases and J by 7 bases, with 11 bases between the two germline ends. The CDR3 region has the DNA TGCGCCAGCAGCTTGGTTTGGGGGCGGAATTCACCCCTCCACTTT. This translates into CASSLVWGRNSPLHF.

Many counts were recorded for this clonotype. The genes are TRBV3-1 and TRBJ2-1; 9 bases line up with TRBD1. This CDR3 spans 14 amino acids. Germline V gene data show CDR1 as LGHDT and CDR2 as YNNKEL (reference sequence). The V segment lost 4 bases and the J segment 6 bases; nucleotides outside the gene matches: 4. CDR3 loop: CASSPRQGVNEQFF. Written as DNA, the CDR3 is TGTGCCAGCAGCCCTCGACAGGGGGTCAATGAGCAGTTCTTC.

The V call is TRBV30, the J call TRBJ2-3; possibly TRBD1 for D (5 bases). The CDR3 spans 12 residues. Looked up from germline, CDR1 is GTSNPN and CDR2 is SVGIG (reference sequence). V lost 0 bases and J lost 5, with 6 bases in between. The CDR3 region has the DNA TGTGCCTGGAGTGTAGGGGAAGATACGCAGTATTTT. It encodes CAWSVGEDTQYF.

This clonotype was seen only a few times. The V call is TRBV9, the J call TRBJ2-5; possible D gene TRBD2, 6 bases. Germline V gene sequence: CDR1 SGDLS, CDR2 YYNGEE. The CDR3 consists of 14 residues. V lost 0 bases and J 5 bases, leaving 11 bases between the germline ends. CDR3 residues: CASSVEERAETQYF. As DNA, the CDR3 is TGTGCCAGCAGCGTAGAGGAGCGGGCGGAGACCCAGTACTTC.

CDR3 protein: CASSPTGSGNQPQHF. The DNA for the CDR3 is TGTGCCAGCTCACCAACGGGGTCAGGGAATCAGCCCCAGCATTTT. This rearrangement joins TRBV18 to TRBJ1-5; D is perhaps TRBD1 (5 bases). The V gene's germline CDR1 is KGHSH and CDR2 LQKENI. Trimming pared 2 bases from V and 4 bases from J, leaving 12 bases between. The length of the CDR3 is 15 residues.

This rearrangement joins TRBV7-2 to TRBJ1-4; 7 nucleotides match TRBD1. The CDR3 has 14 amino acids. The germline CDR1 and CDR2 sequences are SGHTA and FQGNSA. V gave up 5 bases and J gave up 5 bases; unmatched junction bases: 5. The CDR3 DNA is TGTGCCAGCAGCCGGACAGGAATAAATGAAAAACTGTTTTTT. Its protein is CASSRTGINEKLFF.

The gene calls are TRBV25-1 and TRBJ2-1, with 12 positions matching TRBD1. The V and J ends lost 4 bases and 8 bases, in that order; junction bases with no gene match: 6. CDR3 length: 15 residues. CDR1 is MGHDK and CDR2 is SYGVNS in the germline V gene. In nucleotides, the CDR3 is TGTGCCAGCAGTGGGGGACAGGGGGCTAGGGATGAGCAGTTCTTC. Amino acid sequence: CASSGGQGARDEQFF.

This clonotype was seen a handful of times. V is TRBV2 and J is TRBJ1-5; 8 bases fit TRBD1. There are 15 residues in the CDR3. J gave up 4 bases and V 6 bases, and 8 bases lay outside the gene matches. Germline CDR1 is SNHLY and CDR2 is FYNNEI. The CDR3 sequence: CASRTGTGGNQPQHF. The CDR3 nucleotides read TGTGCCAGCAGGACCGGGACAGGAGGTAATCAGCCCCAGCATTTT.

There are many counts of this clonotype. This chain uses TRBV10-3 with TRBJ1-5, with a tentative D call TRBD1 (5 bases). V was shortened by 8 bases and J by 0 bases, with 8 bases between the two germline ends. The CDR3 covers 13 residues. Looked up from germline, CDR1 is ENHRY and CDR2 is SYGVKD. The CDR3 DNA reads as TGTGCCATCGAAGGGGCTAGCAATCAGCCCCAGCATTTT. Its protein is CAIEGASNQPQHF.

About this clonotype itself: It may be a read error: a sequence one base away is much more abundant. No conserved phenylalanine or tryptophan is present at the end of the CDR3, so a read error is the likely explanation. The V call is TRBV11-2, the J call TRBJ2-4; D is perhaps TRBD2 (6 bases). Deletions cut 2 bases from V and 8 bases from J, with 16 bases between. In germline, CDR1 is SGHAT, CDR2 FQNNGV. This CDR3 contains 15 residues. The CDR3 is CASSLRWEVRDIQYL. Here the CDR3 DNA reads TGTGCCAGCAGCTTAAGGTGGGAGGTCCGGGACATTCAGTACCTC.

V and J are TRBV27 and TRBJ2-6; 8 bases map to TRBD1. In germline, CDR1 is MNHEY, CDR2 SMNVEV (reference sequence). Germline trimming cut 1 base from V and 1 base from J; bases unmatched to any gene: 15. There are 21 residues in the CDR3. The CDR3 DNA sequence: TGTGCCAGCAGTTTATTTCGGGTTCGGGACAGGATAAAATCTGGGGCCAACGTCCTGACTTTC. Residues: CASSLFRVRDRIKSGANVLTF.